One T cell receptor (beta chain) is described in this entry. From germline, CDR1 is LGHNA and CDR2 YSLEER. The V and J ends lost 5 bases and 2 bases, in that order; junction bases with no gene match: 6. The CDR3 totals 17 residues. This sample stems from a study of blood T cell repertoires in COVID-19. Background on the study: The cDNA or gDNA used as material had been derived from T cells, B-cell-depleted T cells, or PBMCs.

Some clones are missing from TCRdb's copy, which holds only in-frame ones; the method was immunoSEQ multiplex PCR. The sample yields roughly 180,000 clones, roughly nine tenths seen once. The clonotype comes from a man between 65 and 85 years old with active or convalescent COVID-19. V usage is TRBV4-3 and J usage is TRBJ2-3; TRBD2 aligns across 14 bases. Sequences were obtained from peripheral blood. CDR3 DNA: TGCGCCAGCAGCTCTCGGGGACTAGCGGGGGTCACAGATACGCAGTATTTT. Translated: CASSSRGLAGVTDTQYF.